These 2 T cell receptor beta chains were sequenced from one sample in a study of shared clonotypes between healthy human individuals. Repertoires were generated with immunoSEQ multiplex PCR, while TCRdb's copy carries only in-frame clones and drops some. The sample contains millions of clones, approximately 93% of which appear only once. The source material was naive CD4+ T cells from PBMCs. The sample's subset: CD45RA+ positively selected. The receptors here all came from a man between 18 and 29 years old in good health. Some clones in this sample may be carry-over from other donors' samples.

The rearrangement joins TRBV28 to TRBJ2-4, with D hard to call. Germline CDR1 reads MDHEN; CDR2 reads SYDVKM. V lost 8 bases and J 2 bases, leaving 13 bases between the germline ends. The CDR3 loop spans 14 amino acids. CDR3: CASLPSEPKNIQYF. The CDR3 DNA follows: TGTGCCAGCCTCCCCTCGGAACCCAAAAACATTCAGTACTTC. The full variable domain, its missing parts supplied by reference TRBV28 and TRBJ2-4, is DVKVTQSSRYLVKRTGEKVFLECVQDMDHENMFWYRQDPGLGLRLIYFSYDVKMKEKGDIPEGYSVSREKKERFSLILESASTNQTSMYLCASLPSEPKNIQYFGAGTRLSVL.

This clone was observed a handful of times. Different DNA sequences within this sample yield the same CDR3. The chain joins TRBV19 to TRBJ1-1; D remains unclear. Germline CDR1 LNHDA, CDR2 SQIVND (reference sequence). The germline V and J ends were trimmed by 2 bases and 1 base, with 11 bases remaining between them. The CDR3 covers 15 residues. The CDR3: CASSIRGGRNTEAFF. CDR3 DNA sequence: TGTGCCAGTAGTATACGGGGAGGGAGGAACACTGAAGCTTTCTTT.